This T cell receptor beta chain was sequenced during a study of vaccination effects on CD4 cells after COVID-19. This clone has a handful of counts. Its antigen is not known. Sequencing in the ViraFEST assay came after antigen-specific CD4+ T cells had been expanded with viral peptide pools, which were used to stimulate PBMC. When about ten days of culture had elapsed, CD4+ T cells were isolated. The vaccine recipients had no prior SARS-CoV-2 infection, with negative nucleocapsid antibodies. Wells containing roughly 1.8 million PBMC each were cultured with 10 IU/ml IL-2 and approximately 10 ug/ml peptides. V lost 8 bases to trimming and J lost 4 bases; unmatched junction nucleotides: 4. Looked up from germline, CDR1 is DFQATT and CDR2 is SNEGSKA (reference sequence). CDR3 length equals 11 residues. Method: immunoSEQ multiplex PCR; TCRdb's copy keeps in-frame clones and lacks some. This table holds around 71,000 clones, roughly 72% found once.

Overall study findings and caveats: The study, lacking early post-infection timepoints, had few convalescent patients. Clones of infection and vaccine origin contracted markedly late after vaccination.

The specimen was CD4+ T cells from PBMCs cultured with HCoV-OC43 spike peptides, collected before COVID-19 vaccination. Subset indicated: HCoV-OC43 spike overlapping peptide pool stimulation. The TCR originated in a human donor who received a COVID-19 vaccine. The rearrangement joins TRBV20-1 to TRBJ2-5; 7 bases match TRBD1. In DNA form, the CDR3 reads TGCAGTTCCAACAGGGGAGAGACCCAGTACTTC. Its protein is CSSNRGETQYF.